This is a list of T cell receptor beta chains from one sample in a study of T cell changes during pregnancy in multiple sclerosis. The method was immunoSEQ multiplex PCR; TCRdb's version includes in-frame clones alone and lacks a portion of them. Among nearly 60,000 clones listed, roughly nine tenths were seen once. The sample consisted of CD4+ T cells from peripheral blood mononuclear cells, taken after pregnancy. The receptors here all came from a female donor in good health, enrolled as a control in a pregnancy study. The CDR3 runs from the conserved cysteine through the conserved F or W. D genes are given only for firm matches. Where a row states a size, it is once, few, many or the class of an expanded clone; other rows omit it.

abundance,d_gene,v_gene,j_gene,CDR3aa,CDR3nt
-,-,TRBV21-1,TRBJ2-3,CASSKKTSGGPRASTDTQYF,TGTGCCAGCAGCAAAAAGACTAGCGGGGGTCCTCGTGCTAGCACAGATACGCAGTATTTT
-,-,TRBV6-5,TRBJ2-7,CASSYQTRTAYEQYF,TGTGCCAGCAGTTACCAAACCCGGACAGCCTACGAGCAGTACTTC
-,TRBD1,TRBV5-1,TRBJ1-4,CASRTGTALNEKLFF,TGCGCCAGCAGAACCGGGACAGCATTAAATGAAAAACTGTTTTTT
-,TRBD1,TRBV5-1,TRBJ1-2,CASSLDRGGGYTF,TGCGCCAGCAGCCTGGACAGGGGAGGCGGCTACACCTTC
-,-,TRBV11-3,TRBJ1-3,CASSLLASGNTIYF,TGTGCCAGCAGCCTACTTGCCTCTGGAAACACCATATATTTT
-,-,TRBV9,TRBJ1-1,CASSVVAGGTEAFF,TGTGCCAGCAGCGTAGTAGCGGGGGGCACTGAAGCTTTCTTT
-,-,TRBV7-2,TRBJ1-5,CASSLGQGANQPQHF,TGTGCCAGCAGCTTAGGGCAGGGCGCCAATCAGCCCCAGCATTTT
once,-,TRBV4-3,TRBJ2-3,CASSPRGAVTDTQYF,TGCGCCAGCAGCCCCCGGGGAGCGGTCACAGATACGCAGTATTTT
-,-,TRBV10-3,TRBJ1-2,CAISESIRGYTF,TGTGCCATCAGTGAATCAATCAGGGGCTACACCTTC
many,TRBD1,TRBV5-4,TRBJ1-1,CASSLGGQGASEAFF,TGTGCCAGCAGCTTGGGGGGACAGGGGGCCTCTGAAGCTTTCTTT
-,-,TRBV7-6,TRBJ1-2,CASSSGLDYGYTF,TGTGCCAGCAGCTCAGGATTGGATTACGGCTACACCTTC
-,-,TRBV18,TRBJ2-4,CASSSGAVKNIQYF,TGTGCCAGCTCCTCTGGGGCCGTCAAAAACATTCAGTACTTC
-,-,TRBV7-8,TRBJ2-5,CASSFQPRSQETQYF,TGTGCCAGCAGCTTCCAGCCTAGGAGCCAAGAGACCCAGTACTTC
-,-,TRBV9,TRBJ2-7,CASSKGVDAYEQYF,TGTGCCAGCAGCAAAGGGGTGGATGCCTACGAGCAGTACTTC
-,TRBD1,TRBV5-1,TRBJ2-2,CASSLRTGGYTGELFF,TGCGCCAGCAGCTTACGGACAGGGGGGTACACCGGGGAGCTGTTTTTT
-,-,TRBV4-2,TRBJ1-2,CASSQDSSDYGYTF,TGTGCCAGCAGCCAAGATTCGTCAGACTATGGCTACACCTTC
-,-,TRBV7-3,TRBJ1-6,CASSLREGGTSPLHF,TGTGCCAGCAGCTTAAGGGAGGGGGGCACTTCACCCCTCCACTTT
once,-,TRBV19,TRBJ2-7,CASSKQGGDEQYF,TGTGCCAGTAGTAAACAGGGCGGCGACGAGCAGTACTTC
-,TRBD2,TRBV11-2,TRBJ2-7,CASSFPGGMGGEQYF,TGTGCCAGCAGCTTCCCGGGGGGTATGGGGGGCGAGCAGTACTTC
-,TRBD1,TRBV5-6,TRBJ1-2,CASSSGTGTNYGYTF,TGTGCCAGCAGCTCCGGGACAGGGACTAACTATGGCTACACCTTC
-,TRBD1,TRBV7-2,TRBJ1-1,CASSLTGLNTEAFF,TGTGCCAGCAGCCTGACAGGGTTGAACACTGAAGCTTTCTTT
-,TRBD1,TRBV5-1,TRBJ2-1,CASSLGDRYNEQFF,TGCGCCAGCAGCTTGGGGGACAGATACAATGAGCAGTTCTTC
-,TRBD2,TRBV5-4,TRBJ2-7,CASSSHKAGGLYEQYF,TGTGCCAGCAGCTCCCATAAAGCGGGGGGGCTCTACGAGCAGTACTTC
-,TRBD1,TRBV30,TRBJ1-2,CAWSVGYRGNYGYTF,TGTGCCTGGAGTGTTGGGTACAGGGGAAACTATGGCTACACCTTC
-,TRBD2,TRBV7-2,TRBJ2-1,CASSLGLAGGHNEQFF,TGTGCCAGCAGCTTAGGACTAGCGGGGGGGCACAATGAGCAGTTCTTC
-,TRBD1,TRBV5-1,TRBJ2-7,CASSFSGTVAYEQYF,TGCGCCAGCAGCTTTTCCGGGACAGTCGCCTACGAGCAGTACTTC
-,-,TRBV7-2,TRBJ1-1,CASSDHRAGNTEAFF,TGTGCCAGCAGCGACCACAGGGCTGGGAACACTGAAGCTTTCTTT
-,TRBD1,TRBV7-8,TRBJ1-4,CASSLGGTGYEKLFF,TGTGCCAGCAGCTTAGGTGGGACAGGGTATGAAAAACTGTTTTTT
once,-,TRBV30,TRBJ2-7,CAWTITGIPYEQYF,TGTGCCTGGACCATCACCGGGATACCCTACGAGCAGTACTTC